The subject of this entry is one TCR beta chain. Its antigen is not known. The record originates from a study of cytomegalovirus exposure and HLA in healthy donors. Whole-study results and caveats: Cytomegalovirus status was reportedly diagnosed by the classifier with high sensitivity and specificity.

Clones were read by immunoSEQ multiplex PCR, and TCRdb kept only the in-frame ones, dropping some. Among just under 150,000 clones, approximately 90% were seen once, and the ten largest hold 4.5%. The CDR3 runs 12 residues. V was cut by 2 bases and J by 13 bases, with 15 bases left in between. From germline, CDR1 is KGHSH and CDR2 LQKENI. This TCR was recovered from a man between 18 and 29 years old in good health and CMV-seropositive. The sequenced sample consisted of PBMCs. This chain joins TRBV18 and TRBJ2-7; unclear D gene. In nucleotides, the CDR3 is TGTGCCAGCTCACCAACCGCCGACACTCTCTACTTC. Its translation is CASSPTADTLYF.